The 25 T cell receptor beta chains below all came from one sample that was sequenced in a study of neurological immune-mediated disorders. TCRdb re-analysed the 5' RACE reads in MiXCR, keeping a single row per CDR3 protein. This sample carries around 55,000 distinct CDR3 sequences, over 3.5% of them seen once, and the ten largest clones take about 2%. Sequenced sample: CD4+ T cells from blood. The origin of the receptors is a woman aged 35 to 49 with multiple sclerosis.

There are many counts of this clonotype. V usage is TRBV5-1 and J usage is TRBJ1-3, with D maybe TRBD1 (6 bases). This CDR3 region has 17 residues. The germline V and J ends were trimmed by 4 bases and 0 bases, with 17 bases remaining between them. Germline V lookup: CDR1 SGHRS, CDR2 YFSETQ. CDR3 protein: CASSPSGGLSSGNTIYF. The CDR3, as DNA: TGCGCCAGCAGCCCCTCCGGGGGGCTTTCCTCTGGAAACACCATATATTTT. The full variable domain, completed using reference TRBV5-1 and TRBJ1-3, is KAGVTQTPRYLIKTRGQQVTLSCSPISGHRSVSWYQQTPGQGLQFLFEYFSETQRNKGNFPGRFSGRQFSNSRSEMNVSTLELGDSALYLCASSPSGGLSSGNTIYFGEGSWLTVV.

Many counts were recorded for this clonotype. The gene calls are TRBV20-1 and TRBJ1-6, with TRBD1 as a possible D gene (5 bases). The CDR3 length is 13 residues. Germline values: CDR1 DFQATT, CDR2 SNEGSKA (reference sequence). V shed 2 bases and J shed 6 bases, with 8 bases lying between them. The CDR3 DNA is TGCAGTGCTAGACAGGGAAGTAATTCACCCCTCCACTTT. Translation gives CSARQGSNSPLHF.

This clonotype was detected many times. V is TRBV5-1 and J is TRBJ2-1; 10 positions match TRBD2. Germline V gene data show CDR1 as SGHRS and CDR2 as YFSETQ. J lost 6 bases, V lost 1 base, and 4 bases had no gene match. The CDR3 runs 15 residues. The CDR3: CASSLSGGAANEQFF. DNA of the CDR3: TGCGCCAGCAGCTTGAGCGGGGGGGCCGCCAATGAGCAGTTCTTC.

This clonotype appeared many times. This sequence joins TRBV5-1 and TRBJ1-1; the D gene is possibly TRBD1 (6 bases). Germline V gives CDR1 SGHRS, CDR2 YFSETQ. The CDR3 length is 16 residues. The V end lost 0 bases, the J end lost 0 bases, and 12 bases lay between the germline ends. This chain's CDR3 is CASSLAQGGMNTEAFF. In DNA form, the CDR3 reads TGCGCCAGCAGCTTGGCACAGGGAGGTATGAACACTGAAGCTTTCTTT.

This clonotype showed up many times. This sequence joins TRBV7-2 and TRBJ2-3, with TRBD2 matching 16 bases. The CDR3 covers 16 residues. From germline, CDR1 is SGHTA and CDR2 FQGNSA. With V trimmed by 5 bases and J by 6 bases, 5 bases remained unmatched. CDR3 loop: CASSGTSGGAGDTQYF. CDR3 DNA sequence: TGTGCCAGCAGCGGGACTAGCGGGGGGGCCGGGGATACGCAGTATTTT.

This clonotype was picked up many times. This chain uses TRBV12-3 or TRBV12-4 with TRBJ2-3; 8 nucleotides match TRBD2. After removal of 7 bases from V and 0 bases from J, the junction contained 0 bases not matched to a gene. There are 13 residues in the CDR3. The CDR3 reads CASTGGSTDTQYF. The CDR3 DNA follows: TGTGCCAGCACGGGGGGGAGCACAGATACGCAGTATTTT.

This clonotype has a count of ten or more. The chain recombines TRBV12-3 or TRBV12-4 with TRBJ2-3, with D possibly being TRBD2 (6 bases). V gave up 3 bases and J gave up 4 bases, with 17 bases separating them. The CDR3 runs to 16 residues. CDR3 sequence (DNA): TGTGCCAGCAGTTTGAGGGGACTGGGGGGACCAGATACGCAGTATTTT. This gives the protein CASSLRGLGGPDTQYF.

There are many counts of this clonotype. The chain joins TRBV2 to TRBJ1-1; no reliable D call. In germline, CDR1 is SNHLY, CDR2 FYNNEI. V was pared by 4 bases and J by 4 bases, with 13 bases between. The CDR3 covers 14 residues. CDR3 residues: CASSGIAVGTEAFF. The CDR3 DNA follows: TGTGCCAGCAGTGGAATCGCAGTGGGCACTGAAGCTTTCTTT.

This clonotype has a count of ten or more. V usage is TRBV7-8 and J usage is TRBJ2-7, with D maybe TRBD2 (7 bases). The V end was cut by 7 bases, the J end by 3 bases, with 25 bases between. Germline lookup yields CDR1 SGHVS and CDR2 FQNEAQ. CDR3 size: 17 residues. The CDR3 loop reads CASTREVARGKLYEQYF. CDR3 sequence (DNA): TGTGCCAGCACCCGGGAGGTCGCCAGGGGCAAACTCTACGAGCAGTACTTC.

The sample holds many counts of this clonotype. The chain joins TRBV10-3 to TRBJ1-1; perhaps TRBD1 as D (5 bases). The CDR3 contains 14 residues. V lost 4 bases and J lost 5, with 14 bases in between. Germline assignment: CDR1 ENHRY and CDR2 SYGVKD. This chain's CDR3 is CAISGGGVRTEAFF. CDR3 DNA: TGTGCCATCAGTGGGGGGGGGGTACGTACTGAAGCTTTCTTT.

This clonotype was observed many times. The chain recombines TRBV20-1 with TRBJ1-1, with D perhaps matching TRBD1 (6 bases). The CDR3 length is 14 residues. Germline V CDR1 and CDR2: DFQATT, SNEGSKA (reference sequence). The ends were cut back, 5 bases at V and 1 base at J, with 14 bases in the middle. The CDR3 is CSAQPGTTNTEAFF. In nucleotides, the CDR3 is TGCAGTGCTCAACCCGGGACAACGAACACTGAAGCTTTCTTT.

This clonotype was seen repeatedly, ten times or more. The chain recombines TRBV20-1 with TRBJ1-3, with D perhaps TRBD1 (6 bases). Germline V gene sequence: CDR1 DFQATT, CDR2 SNEGSKA (reference sequence). CDR3 size: 12 residues. V was cut by 0 bases and J by 9 bases, with 9 bases left in between. The CDR3 DNA reads TGCAGTGCTAGAGATGGGGGCAGCACCATATATTTT. Translation: CSARDGGSTIYF.

This clonotype was found many times. The rearrangement uses TRBV20-1 and TRBJ2-7; possibly TRBD1 for D (5 bases). CDR1 and CDR2 (germline): DFQATT, SNEGSKA (reference sequence). The ends were cut back, 3 bases at V and 0 bases at J, with 12 bases in the middle. This CDR3 region has 14 residues. The CDR3 spells CSARGPYYSYEQYF. The CDR3 DNA reads as TGCAGTGCTAGGGGGCCTTATTACTCCTACGAGCAGTACTTC.

This clonotype was counted ten times or more. This CDR3 reads CAISATTGTGYVEAFF. The CDR3 DNA reads as TGTGCCATCAGTGCGACTACCGGGACAGGGTACGTTGAAGCTTTCTTT. The V gene is TRBV10-3, the J gene TRBJ1-1; 9 bases map to TRBD1. CDR3 length equals 16 residues. Trimming removed 4 bases from V and 7 bases from J; junction bases left unmatched: 13. The germline V gene has CDR1 ENHRY and CDR2 SYGVKD.

Many counts were recorded for this clonotype. V is TRBV29-1 and J is TRBJ2-1; perhaps TRBD2 as D (5 bases). V gave up 7 bases and J gave up 10 bases, with 14 bases separating them. This CDR3 region has 11 residues. CDR1 and CDR2 from the germline V gene are SQVTM and ANQGSEA. The CDR3 DNA reads as TGCAGCGCTAGAGGGCTCAAGGAGCAGTTCTTC. Its translation is CSARGLKEQFF.

Many counts were recorded for this clonotype. The chain uses TRBV4-1 and TRBJ2-6; no reliable D call. CDR3 length: 15 residues. With 1 base removed from V and 2 bases from J, the gap between germline ends came to 6 bases. CDR1 and CDR2 (germline): MGHRA, YSYEKL. The CDR3 region has the DNA TGCGCCAGCAGCCAAGTTAGGGCTGGGGCCAACGTCCTGACTTTC. It encodes CASSQVRAGANVLTF.

Ten or more counts support this clonotype. This sequence joins TRBV18 and TRBJ1-1; D possibly corresponds to TRBD1 (6 bases). Trimming pared 2 bases from V and 0 bases from J, leaving 13 bases between. This CDR3 region has 16 residues. The germline V gene encodes CDR1 KGHSH and CDR2 LQKENI. The CDR3 sequence: CASSPRGVAMNTEAFF. CDR3 DNA sequence: TGTGCCAGCTCACCAAGGGGGGTTGCCATGAACACTGAAGCTTTCTTT.

This clonotype was seen repeatedly, ten times or more. The V gene is TRBV15, the J gene TRBJ2-4; D remains ambiguous. Trimming took 1 base from V and 5 from J, leaving 9 bases between them. This CDR3 comprises 14 residues. Germline V lookup: CDR1 LNHNV, CDR2 YYDKDF (reference sequence). CDR3 protein: CATSRVGWQNIQYF. The CDR3 DNA is TGTGCCACCAGCAGAGTAGGGTGGCAAAACATTCAGTACTTC.

In its sample, this clonotype was seen many times. The chain links TRBV5-1 to TRBJ2-1; 8 bases are shared with TRBD2. The ends lost 3 bases at V and 10 bases at J; junction bases unmatched: 12. Germline V gives CDR1 SGHRS, CDR2 YFSETQ. This CDR3 region has 15 residues. The CDR3 nucleotides are TGCGCCAGCAGCTGGGTAGCGGGGACGGGGAGCGAGCAGTTCTTC. Amino acids: CASSWVAGTGSEQFF.

This clonotype is medium-sized within its sample. The V and J genes are TRBV4-1 and TRBJ1-1; the D gene is possibly TRBD1 (5 bases). Germline CDR1 is MGHRA and CDR2 is YSYEKL. Trimming shortened V by 8 bases and J by 5 bases, and 15 bases separated the two germline ends. The length of the CDR3 is 13 residues. CDR3 in amino acids: CASRRGGITEAFF. The CDR3, as DNA: TGCGCCAGCCGGCGGGGGGGAATTACTGAAGCTTTCTTT.

This clonotype was found many times. The chain has TRBV15 and TRBJ1-2; 7 bases line up with TRBD1. This CDR3 has 12 residues. The germline V gene encodes CDR1 LNHNV and CDR2 YYDKDF (reference sequence). Unmatched junction bases numbered 5, after V lost 5 bases and J lost 8 bases. CDR3 sequence: CATSLTGRGYTF. The CDR3 region has the DNA TGTGCCACCAGCTTGACAGGGAGGGGCTACACCTTC. The variable domain in full, completed from reference TRBV15 and TRBJ1-2, reads DAMVIQNPRYQVTQFGKPVTLSCSQTLNHNVMYWYQQKSSQAPKLLFHYYDKDFNNEADTPDNFQSRRPNTSFCFLDIRSPGLGDTAMYLCATSLTGRGYTFGSGTRLTVV.

The table lists this clonotype with many counts. The V gene is TRBV29-1, the J gene TRBJ2-6; a weak D match, TRBD1 (5 bases). V was trimmed by 5 bases and J by 0 bases, leaving 8 bases between them. The CDR3 contains 14 residues. From germline, CDR1 is SQVTM and CDR2 ANQGSEA. CDR3 amino acids: CSVLDTSGANVLTF. The CDR3 nucleotides read TGCAGCGTTCTGGACACCTCTGGGGCCAACGTCCTGACTTTC.

This clonotype has ten or more counts. CDR3 sequence: CASSPRLADTQYF. The CDR3 bases are TGTGCCAGCAGCCCGAGACTGGCGGATACGCAGTATTTT. V and J are TRBV7-2 and TRBJ2-3; D ambiguous. Trimming pared 5 bases from V and 6 bases from J, leaving 12 bases between. Germline V lookup: CDR1 SGHTA, CDR2 FQGNSA. The CDR3 has 13 residues.

This clonotype was recorded at least ten times. This sequence joins TRBV7-2 and TRBJ2-3, with 8 bases that match TRBD1. After removal of 4 bases from V and 5 bases from J, the junction contained 5 bases not matched to a gene. CDR1 is SGHTA, CDR2 FQGNSA, per germline. The CDR3 is made up of 14 amino acids. In DNA, the CDR3 is TGTGCCAGCAGCTCAAGACAGGGGAGAGATACGCAGTATTTT. Protein sequence: CASSSRQGRDTQYF.

In this sample, this clonotype is medium-sized. The rearrangement joins TRBV5-1 to TRBJ1-1; D is undetermined. CDR3 length equals 14 residues. Germline loops: CDR1 SGHRS, CDR2 YFSETQ. V dropped 2 bases and J dropped 1 base, with 9 bases sitting between them. Written as DNA, the CDR3 is TGCGCCAGCAGCTTATCGGCGGGGAACACTGAAGCTTTCTTT. Protein sequence: CASSLSAGNTEAFF.